This TCR beta chain is drawn from a study of control samples from healthy donors and cancer patients. Unmatched junction bases numbered 8, after V lost 5 bases and J lost 7 bases. Germline V lookup: CDR1 LNHDA, CDR2 SQIVND (reference sequence). This CDR3 has 14 residues. TCRdb keeps only in-frame clones here, not all; method: immunoSEQ multiplex PCR. The sample lists just under 75,000 clones; roughly 90% were seen once. The receptor's source is a woman between 45 and 65 years old in good health. The sequenced material came from blood. This chain joins TRBV19 and TRBJ2-3; 8 bases are a match to TRBD1. For the CDR3, the DNA is TGTGCCAGTAGTCTCCGCAGGGACAGGAATACGCAGTATTTT. This gives the protein CASSLRRDRNTQYF.